The 14 T cell receptor beta chains presented below share a single source sample, sequenced in a study of T cell responses to AZD1222 COVID-19 vaccine. This table comes from immunoSEQ multiplex PCR, and its TCRdb copy is limited to in-frame clones, with some not included. The data contain under 250,000 clones, roughly 91% of them singletons. Material: peripheral blood, obtained on day 0 of MenACWY control vaccination. All receptors derive from an adult in good health.

The V call is TRBV25-1, the J call TRBJ1-2; tentatively, D is TRBD1 (5 bases). V lost 2 bases and J lost 4, with 17 bases in between. This CDR3 comprises 16 residues. Germline V gene lookup returns CDR1 MGHDK and CDR2 SYGVNS. CDR3 residues: CASSERYPGRSYGYTF. The DNA for the CDR3 is TGTGCCAGCAGTGAACGGTATCCGGGGCGTAGCTATGGCTACACCTTC.

V is TRBV6-5 and J is TRBJ1-1, with D possibly TRBD1 on 6 matching bases. V was shortened by 4 bases and J by 4 bases, with 10 bases between the two germline ends. Germline V CDR1 and CDR2: MNHEY, SVGAGI. The CDR3 is 13 residues long. The CDR3, as DNA: TGTGCCAGCAGTTCCGGACAGTCCACTGAAGCTTTCTTT. As protein: CASSSGQSTEAFF.

This clone came up once. The chain is built from TRBV2 and TRBJ1-5; 7 bases fit TRBD1. Trimming removed 6 bases from V and 3 bases from J; junction bases left unmatched: 8. Germline values: CDR1 SNHLY, CDR2 FYNNEI. The CDR3 sequence is 15 residues long. The CDR3 nucleotides read TGTGCCAGCAGCGCGACAGGGTTGGTCAATCAGCCCCAGCATTTT. Amino acids: CASSATGLVNQPQHF. The whole variable domain, filled in from reference TRBV2 and TRBJ1-5, reads EPEVTQTPSHQVTQMGQEVILRCVPISNHLYFYWYRQILGQKVEFLVSFYNNEISEKSEIFDDQFSVERPDGSNFTLKIRSTKLEDSAMYFCASSATGLVNQPQHFGDGTRLSIL.

This clone was detected once. This rearrangement joins TRBV4-1 to TRBJ2-4; 14 positions agree with TRBD2. The CDR3 has 19 amino acids. V lost 4 bases and J lost 5; bases outside the gene matches: 13. From germline, CDR1 is MGHRA and CDR2 YSYEKL. The CDR3 coding sequence is TGCGCCAGCAGCCCTCGGAACGGACTAGCGGGGGGCCCCCAAAACATTCAGTACTTC. Its protein product is CASSPRNGLAGGPQNIQYF.

The V gene is TRBV6-5, the J gene TRBJ1-3; D ambiguous. V was shortened by 0 bases and J by 0 bases, with 6 bases between the two germline ends. Germline V gene sequence: CDR1 MNHEY, CDR2 SVGAGI. The CDR3 totals 15 residues. This CDR3 reads CASSYSELSGNTIYF. In DNA, the CDR3 is TGTGCCAGCAGTTACTCAGAGCTCTCTGGAAACACCATATATTTT.

The V call is TRBV24-1, the J call TRBJ2-1, with 10 nucleotides matching TRBD1. The CDR3 length is 14 residues. V lost 3 bases, J lost 7 bases, and 2 bases stayed unmatched. Germline V gene sequence: CDR1 KGHDR, CDR2 SFDVKD. The DNA of the CDR3 is TGTGCCACCAGTGATCCGGGACAGGGGAATGAGCAGTTCTTC. Its protein is CATSDPGQGNEQFF.

The chain joins TRBV28 to TRBJ1-2; TRBD1 might be the D (6 bases). CDR3 size: 16 residues. V dropped 5 bases and J dropped 4 bases, with 20 bases sitting between them. Germline CDR1 reads MDHEN; CDR2 reads SYDVKM. The CDR3 sequence: CASSPPGGGGRYGYTF. DNA for the CDR3: TGTGCCAGCAGTCCCCCCGGCGGGGGCGGACGCTATGGCTACACCTTC.

There are many counts of this clone. The J gene is TRBJ2-7, the V gene TRBV5-1; D possibly corresponds to TRBD2 (6 bases). CDR1 is SGHRS and CDR2 is YFSETQ in the germline V gene. The CDR3 has 14 residues. Deletions cut 0 bases from V and 2 bases from J, with 9 bases between. This chain's CDR3 is CASSLGLEPYEQYF. As DNA, the CDR3 is TGCGCCAGCAGCTTGGGACTAGAGCCCTACGAGCAGTACTTC.

The chain combines TRBV28 with TRBJ1-1, with a tentative D call TRBD1 (6 bases). Germline CDR1 MDHEN, CDR2 SYDVKM. V gave up 8 bases and J gave up 8 bases, with 15 bases separating them. The CDR3 has 12 amino acids. The CDR3 nucleotides are TGTGCCAGCTTCGACAGGCTAAGGGAAGCTTTCTTT. This gives the protein CASFDRLREAFF. Full variable domain (outside the CDR3, taken from reference TRBV28 and TRBJ1-1): DVKVTQSSRYLVKRTGEKVFLECVQDMDHENMFWYRQDPGLGLRLIYFSYDVKMKEKGDIPEGYSVSREKKERFSLILESASTNQTSMYLCASFDRLREAFFGQGTRLTVV.

The chain's CDR3 is CASSVDREAGNTIYF. The CDR3 DNA is TGTGCCAGCAGCGTAGACAGAGAGGCTGGAAACACCATATATTTT. The chain employs TRBV9 and TRBJ1-3, with D unclear. The ends were cut back, 0 bases at V and 2 bases at J, with 9 bases in the middle. Germline assignment: CDR1 SGDLS and CDR2 YYNGEE. There are 15 residues in the CDR3. Based on the CDR3 plus reference TRBV9 and TRBJ1-3, the full variable domain is DSGVTQTPKHLITATGQRVTLRCSPRSGDLSVYWYQQSLDQGLQFLIQYYNGEERAKGNILERFSAQQFPDLHSELNLSSLELGDSALYFCASSVDREAGNTIYFGEGSWLTVV.

The J gene is TRBJ1-1, the V gene TRBV28; 8 bases fit TRBD1. Germline-derived CDR1 and CDR2 are MDHEN and SYDVKM. The CDR3 is 15 residues long. V dropped 6 bases and J dropped 3; count of bases not matched to a gene: 9. The CDR3, as DNA: TGTGCCAGCAGACTCCCGACAGGGGCGGACACTGAAGCTTTCTTT. This sequence encodes CASRLPTGADTEAFF. Based on the CDR3 plus reference TRBV28 and TRBJ1-1, the full variable domain is DVKVTQSSRYLVKRTGEKVFLECVQDMDHENMFWYRQDPGLGLRLIYFSYDVKMKEKGDIPEGYSVSREKKERFSLILESASTNQTSMYLCASRLPTGADTEAFFGQGTRLTVV.

The chain combines TRBV7-2 with TRBJ1-2; the D gene is possibly TRBD1 (6 bases). V shed 5 bases and J shed 8 bases, with 18 bases lying between them. Germline values: CDR1 SGHTA, CDR2 FQGNSA. This CDR3 contains 14 residues. DNA for the CDR3: TGTGCCAGCAGCCCCACGCGACAGGTCGGGGGCTACACCTTC. Translated: CASSPTRQVGGYTF.

V gene TRBV6-5 combines with J gene TRBJ1-2; 9 nucleotides align to TRBD1. This CDR3 is built from 13 residues. Germline V CDR1 and CDR2: MNHEY, SVGAGI. V lost 5 bases to trimming and J lost 8 bases; unmatched junction nucleotides: 6. The CDR3: CASSRDRVGGYTF. The CDR3 DNA reads TGTGCCAGCAGTAGGGACAGGGTCGGCGGCTACACCTTC.

The chain has TRBV6-2 or TRBV6-3 and TRBJ1-2; 8 bases align to TRBD1. Germline V gene data show CDR1 as MNHEY and CDR2 as SVGEGT. Trimming at V came to 0 bases and at J to 8 bases, leaving 11 bases not matched to a gene. This CDR3 is 16 amino acids long. The CDR3 is CASSYSSFQGAQGYTF. Here the CDR3 DNA reads TGTGCCAGCAGTTACTCGAGTTTCCAGGGGGCTCAGGGCTACACCTTC.